Each of the 18 T cell receptor beta chains below was sequenced from the same sample in a study of blood T cell repertoires in COVID-19 (dated by TCRdb to the early 2020s). To prepare the library, the immunoSEQ multiplex PCR assay was applied. TCRdb limited this immuneACCESS table to in-frame rearrangements with V and J called. A share of clones is missing; checked studies link under half to unresolved V genes, and the rest is unexplained. This sample has around 86,000 clones in its table, and around 87% of those were observed once. Approximately 5% of the sample lies in the top ten. The sequencing sample was made of peripheral blood. The receptors come from a woman older than 75 with acute or convalescent COVID-19.

The chain combines TRBV14 with TRBJ1-1; the match to TRBD1 covers 8 bases. Trimming cost V 5 bases and J 4 bases; bases outside gene matches: 3. CDR3 length: 13 residues. Germline V gene sequence: CDR1 SGHDN, CDR2 FVKESK. Here the CDR3 DNA reads TGTGCCAGCAGCGGACAGGGCCGCACTGAAGCTTTCTTT. This translates into CASSGQGRTEAFF.

The V call is TRBV28, the J call TRBJ1-2; 8 nucleotides line up with TRBD1. Germline trimming cut 6 bases from V and 4 bases from J; bases unmatched to any gene: 4. This CDR3 is 13 amino acids long. Germline CDR1 MDHEN, CDR2 SYDVKM. CDR3 protein: CASRGQETYGYTF. CDR3 bases: TGTGCCAGCAGGGGACAGGAGACCTATGGCTACACCTTC.

The chain has TRBV12-5 and TRBJ1-5, with D unclear. The V gene lost 1 base and the J gene lost 2 bases, with 9 bases spanning the gap. The V gene's germline CDR1 is LGHNT and CDR2 FRNRAP. The CDR3 has 15 amino acids. The CDR3: CASGLGGPGNQPQHF. CDR3 DNA sequence: TGTGCTAGTGGTTTGGGAGGGCCTGGCAATCAGCCCCAGCATTTT.

CDR3 sequence (DNA): TGTGCCAGCACCCCCGTCTCCGACGGGGTTGGCGGCTACACCTTC. Translation gives CASTPVSDGVGGYTF. The chain links TRBV7-2 to TRBJ1-2; D is unresolved. Trimming shortened V by 7 bases and J by 8 bases, and 23 bases separated the two germline ends. The length of the CDR3 is 15 residues. Germline values: CDR1 SGHTA, CDR2 FQGNSA. Complete variable domain (other parts from reference TRBV7-2 and TRBJ1-2): GAGVSQSPSNKVTEKGKDVELRCDPISGHTALYWYRQSLGQGLEFLIYFQGNSAPDKSGLPSDRFSAERTGGSVSTLTIQRTQQEDSAVYLCASTPVSDGVGGYTFGSGTRLTVV.

V is TRBV4-3 and J is TRBJ1-2; D perhaps matches TRBD1 (5 bases). CDR3 size: 16 residues. Trimming pared 1 base from V and 4 bases from J, leaving 16 bases between. Germline CDR1 LGHNA, CDR2 YSLEER. The CDR3 reads CASSQGGAGRGYGYTF. CDR3 sequence (DNA): TGCGCCAGCAGCCAAGGCGGGGCAGGTCGGGGCTATGGCTACACCTTC.

This rearrangement joins TRBV29-1 to TRBJ2-5; TRBD2 agrees at 8 bases. The CDR3 sequence is 13 residues long. With V trimmed by 1 base and J by 7 bases, 5 bases remained unmatched. From germline, CDR1 is SQVTM and CDR2 ANQGSEA. DNA of the CDR3: TGCAGCGTTGAAGGGGGACTAGTCGGGACCCAGTACTTC. Protein product: CSVEGGLVGTQYF.

The chain combines TRBV13 with TRBJ2-5; unclear D gene. CDR3 length equals 15 residues. V lost 1 base and J lost 0, with 9 bases in between. Germline CDR1 is PRHDT and CDR2 is FYEKMQ (reference sequence). DNA for the CDR3: TGTGCCAGCAGCTTAGTTCAAGCAAACCAAGAGACCCAGTACTTC. As protein: CASSLVQANQETQYF.

The chain is built from TRBV9 and TRBJ1-1; D perhaps matches TRBD1 (5 bases). Trimming cost V 4 bases and J 1 base, with 17 bases left between them. Germline V gene data show CDR1 as SGDLS and CDR2 as YYNGEE. The CDR3 is 16 residues long. CDR3 DNA: TGTGCCAGCAGCCCTCGCGGAGAGACAGAGAACACTGAAGCTTTCTTT. Translating it yields CASSPRGETENTEAFF.

The gene calls are TRBV7-2 and TRBJ1-4; the D gene is possibly TRBD1 (5 bases). Trimming stripped 4 bases from V and 4 bases from J, with 7 bases between. The CDR3 sequence is 13 residues long. Germline CDR1 is SGHTA and CDR2 is FQGNSA. Here the CDR3 DNA reads TGTGCCAGCAGCTGGAGGGGTAATGAAAAACTGTTTTTT. The encoded protein is CASSWRGNEKLFF.

This clone was counted once. This chain uses TRBV9 with TRBJ2-1, with TRBD2 as a possible D gene (5 bases). Trimming stripped 0 bases from V and 9 bases from J, with 13 bases between. The germline V gene has CDR1 SGDLS and CDR2 YYNGEE. The CDR3 spans 14 residues. CDR3: CASSVDPARGEQFF. For the CDR3, the DNA is TGTGCCAGCAGCGTAGATCCCGCTCGGGGTGAGCAGTTCTTC.

V usage is TRBV13 and J usage is TRBJ1-2, with TRBD1 matching over 9 bases. Germline loops: CDR1 PRHDT, CDR2 FYEKMQ (reference sequence). CDR3 length: 15 residues. Unmatched junction bases numbered 9, after V lost 6 bases and J lost 4 bases. CDR3: CASSYDRGNLYGYTF. The CDR3, as DNA: TGTGCCAGCAGTTACGACAGGGGGAACCTCTATGGCTACACCTTC.

The V gene is TRBV7-8, the J gene TRBJ2-3; 8 positions agree with TRBD2. The length of the CDR3 is 15 residues. V shed 5 bases, J shed 2 bases, and the junction held 6 bases outside the gene matches. Germline values: CDR1 SGHVS, CDR2 FQNEAQ. The CDR3 is CASSPRGANTDTQYF. The DNA for the CDR3 is TGTGCCAGCAGCCCGCGGGGGGCAAACACAGATACGCAGTATTTT.

The chain has TRBV7-2 and TRBJ1-5, with D unclear. Germline values: CDR1 SGHTA, CDR2 FQGNSA. CDR3 length equals 14 residues. The V end lost 6 bases, the J end lost 1 base, and 10 bases lay between the germline ends. CDR3 region: CASSFNKSNQPQHF. CDR3 nucleotides: TGTGCCAGCAGTTTTAACAAGAGCAATCAGCCCCAGCATTTT.

V usage is TRBV20-1 and J usage is TRBJ1-2; unclear D gene. Germline CDR1 is DFQATT and CDR2 is SNEGSKA (reference sequence). Trimming cost V 3 bases and J 4 bases, with 12 bases left between them. There are 13 residues in the CDR3. The CDR3 nucleotides are TGCAGTGCTAGTCTTTACAGTCGCTATGGCTACACCTTC. Its translation is CSASLYSRYGYTF.

This rearrangement joins TRBV12-3 or TRBV12-4 to TRBJ2-1, with a tentative D call TRBD2 (5 bases). Trimming removed 6 bases at V and 3 bases at J, with 9 bases between. The CDR3 consists of 13 residues. The CDR3 coding sequence is TGTGCCAGCAGAGAGGGAAACTACAATGAGCAGTTCTTC. Protein sequence: CASREGNYNEQFF.

The chain employs TRBV5-1 and TRBJ2-2; D might be TRBD2 (5 bases). The CDR3 length is 15 residues. Between the trimmed V and J ends, which lost 5 bases and 7 bases, there was a span of 18 bases. CDR1 and CDR2 (germline): SGHRS, YFSETQ. The CDR3 sequence is CASSSRVPRSGELFF. The DNA for the CDR3 is TGCGCCAGCAGTTCGAGGGTACCCCGGAGCGGGGAGCTGTTTTTT.

This clone occurred once. The chain recombines TRBV2 with TRBJ2-3; no definite D call. Trimming left V 8 bases short and J 4 bases short, with 10 bases between. The CDR3 consists of 12 residues. From germline, CDR1 is SNHLY and CDR2 FYNNEI. The chain's CDR3 is CASLLLSDTQYF. The CDR3 DNA follows: TGTGCCAGCCTATTACTGTCAGATACGCAGTATTTT.

The chain has TRBV4-2 and TRBJ1-2; 12 positions agree with TRBD1. This CDR3 spans 17 amino acids. The J segment lost 5 bases and the V segment lost 1 base, leaving 8 bases of the junction unmatched. Germline CDR1 and CDR2: LGHNA and YNFKEQ. Here the CDR3 DNA reads TGTGCCAGCAGCCAAGCCACGGGGGGACAGGGGGCTTATGGCTACACCTTC. Its translation is CASSQATGGQGAYGYTF.